This TCR beta chain was sequenced during a study of blood T cell repertoires in COVID-19. Looking at the study overall: The origin of the acute and convalescent COVID-19 samples was the United States, Italy and Spain. The cDNA or gDNA used as material had been derived from T cells, B-cell-depleted T cells, or PBMCs.

Germline loops: CDR1 LNHDA, CDR2 SQIVND (reference sequence). V was clipped by 11 bases and J by 4 bases; unmatched bases: 11. The CDR3 contains 14 residues. Per the original data handling: How many nucleated cells were present was estimated from reference gene primer amplification. The protocol was immunoSEQ multiplex PCR, while the TCRdb copy is restricted to in-frame clones and leaves out a portion. The D gene and trimming were derived from the DNA, and the V and J assignments and clone size from that table. The sample has more than 200,000 clones, 80% to 90% seen once. Source material: peripheral blood. This sequence was found in a man aged 30-40 years with active or convalescent COVID-19. The chain links TRBV19 to TRBJ1-1, with 9 bases identical to TRBD1. The CDR3 reads CAGKQGARSTEAFF. CDR3 DNA sequence: TGTGCCGGGAAACAGGGGGCGAGGAGCACTGAAGCTTTCTTT.